This T cell receptor beta chain was identified in a study of blood T cell repertoires in COVID-19 (dated by TCRdb to about 2020). Context from the whole study: Samples from collaborators originated in the United States, Italy and Spain and spanned both the acute and convalescent phases of COVID-19. The sample metadata nearly always contained a de-identified subject ID, COVID-19 status, age in years and sex. The material from the prospective study consisted of cDNA or gDNA derived from T cells, B-cell-depleted T cells, or PBMCs. The dataset comprised deeply sampled blood TCRbeta repertoires from subjects exposed to, actively infected with, or recovered from COVID-19. Where available, HLA class I and class II types were taken from metadata supplied by the sample provider and were not determined by assay-based typing. The repertoires were released in a freely available public database meant as a resource for research on the immune response to SARS-CoV-2. The samples were drawn from the first 160 participants of the ongoing ImmuneRACE study and from 1,200 or so subjects provided by 6 global collaborators.

One collaborating source in Seattle enrolled patients during active infection and followed them longitudinally through the course of disease. The collaborating institutions used their own protocols to collect whole blood in K2EDTA tubes. For TCRbeta analysis, collaborators shipped samples as frozen whole blood, isolated PBMCs, or DNA extracted from either of those sample types. General findings and caveats noted by the study authors: The quantity of clinical and demographic metadata differed by source and by participant and was supplied without curation.

V and J lose 6 bases and 6 bases, and a span of 13 bases separates them. In the germline V gene (reference sequence), CDR1 corresponds to LNHDA and CDR2 to SQIVND. From the cysteine up to the phenylalanine, the CDR3 has a length of 13 residues. Kept here is only the CDR3 DNA, which spans 39 bases and is read in frame from base 1. On this clone itself: Its antigen specificity is not known. No qualities accompany the bases; no much larger clone lies one base away.

TCRbeta CDR3 regions were amplified from genomic DNA by means of the immunoSEQ Assay, a bias-controlled multiplex PCR. Per the original workflow: The number of nucleated cells in each sample was estimated by amplification of reference gene primers within the assay. Sequence reads were collapsed and filtered to measure the absolute abundance of every unique TCRbeta CDR3 rearrangement. For each sample, productive Simpson clonality was calculated as the square root of Simpson's diversity index across productive rearrangements. TCRdb stores this immuneACCESS table with in-frame sequences only. Part of the clones is absent; in the studies checked, under half of the shortfall reflects unresolved V genes, and no reason is known for the rest. The V and J calls and the clone size are those of that table, but D and trimming were determined from the DNA. The sample table lists some 200,000 clones, roughly nine tenths of them with a count of one. Roughly 11% of the sample is in the top ten clones.

The origin of this receptor is a woman aged 55-69 years with COVID-19, enrolled during active disease. The chain is made from TRBV19 and TRBJ2-3; TRBD2 is a possible D gene, resting on 5 matching bases. Sequenced input: peripheral blood. The nucleotides are TGTGCCAGTAGCCTTGACCCGGGGGATACGCAGTATTTT. Its protein is CASSLDPGDTQYF.